Here is one T cell receptor beta chain with its context. Antigen unknown. These data originate in a study of shared clonotypes between healthy human individuals. Study-level information: Each donor had three CD4 naive, three CD4 memory, two CD8 naive and one CD8 memory plate. Findings and caveats of the study: Among donors, clonotype sharing was expected to be affected by sequencing depth. Collection of samples was limited to blood; tissue repertoires likely differ.

Each sorted subset replicate got 200 ng genomic DNA, roughly 30,000 genomes. Sequenced by immunoSEQ multiplex PCR; TCRdb stores in-frame clones only, minus some. This table holds hundreds of thousands of clones, almost 97% found once. Germline values: CDR1 SGHRS, CDR2 YFSETQ. The ends were cut back, 4 bases at V and 12 bases at J, with 26 bases in the middle. This CDR3 is 16 amino acids long. The rearrangement links TRBV5-1 to TRBJ2-1; D possibly corresponds to TRBD2 (5 bases). This TCR was recovered from a woman under 40 in good health. The sample was naive CD4+ T cells sorted from blood. As to subset: CD45RA+ positively selected. CDR3 sequence reads: CASSRGSSGVLPGQFF. CDR3 coding DNA: TGCGCCAGCAGCCGCGGGTCATCTGGGGTATTACCGGGGCAGTTCTTC.